Listed below are T cell receptor beta chains from one sample, sequenced in a study of regulatory T cells in long-lasting Graves disease. TCRdb recomputed calls from the multiplex PCR reads with MiXCR, one row per CDR3 protein. The repertoire holds over 400,000 distinct CDR3 sequences, with 12% to 15% as singletons. A further study also used this sample, focusing on T cells in Graves' hyperthyroidism and ophthalmopathy.

This material consisted of peripheral blood mononuclear cells (PBMCs), taken at new diagnosis, from a patient treated with antithyroid drugs. The source is a woman in her 50s with Graves disease. CDR3s include the opening cysteine and the closing phenylalanine or tryptophan. D genes are given only for firm matches. Some rows mark clone size as missing; the rest say once, few, many or name a class of expanded clone.

size,D,V,J,DNA,CDR3
few,TRBD2,TRBV10-3,TRBJ2-5,TGTGCCATCAGTGGCCAGGGCGGAGGACTAGCGGGATTTGAGACCCAGTACTTC,CAISGQGGGLAGFETQYF
many,NA,TRBV18,TRBJ2-1,TGTGCCAGCTCACCGCCTGGCACAGAGGATTCGCCGGGTGAGCAGTTCTTC,CASSPPGTEDSPGEQFF
NA,NA,TRBV19,TRBJ1-2,TGTGCCAGTAGTGCACAGGGAATTACGGACAACTATGGCTACACCTTC,CASSAQGITDNYGYTF
NA,NA,TRBV5-6,TRBJ2-7,TGTGCCAGCAGTTACCGCCAGGGTCACTACGAGCAGTACTTC,CASSYRQGHYEQYF
NA,NA,TRBV6-1,TRBJ2-1,TGTGCCAGCAGTGAAATCCCTCAGGTTGGGGATGAGCAGTTCTTC,CASSEIPQVGDEQFF
many,TRBD1,TRBV28,TRBJ2-1,TGTGCCAGCAGTTTACACGGGACAGGGAGTGAGCAGTTCTTC,CASSLHGTGSEQFF
NA,NA,TRBV19,TRBJ1-3,TGTGCCAGTAGTATAACGGGCTCTGGAAACACCATATATTTT,CASSITGSGNTIYF
NA,TRBD2,TRBV28,TRBJ2-3,TGTGCCAGCAGTTTTCCGCGGGGGGCCCCAGATACGCAGTATTTT,CASSFPRGAPDTQYF
NA,NA,TRBV20-1,TRBJ2-2,TGCAGTGCTAGAGAGGCAGGCCTTACGAACACCGGGGAGCTGTTTTTT,CSAREAGLTNTGELFF
few,NA,TRBV18,TRBJ2-1,TGTGCCAGCTCACCGAATCGCGGGGCCTTC,CASSPNRGAF
many,NA,TRBV29-1,TRBJ2-7,TGCAGCGTTGGAGCAGGGGCCTACGAGCAGTACTTC,CSVGAGAYEQYF
NA,NA,TRBV28,TRBJ2-1,TGTGCCAGCAGTACAGGGACGGCCTCCTACAATGAGCAGTTCTTC,CASSTGTASYNEQFF
many,TRBD1,TRBV28,TRBJ1-1,TGTGCCAGCAGTTCTTGGACAGGGGGAGGAACTGAAGCTTTCTTT,CASSSWTGGGTEAFF
many,NA,TRBV30,TRBJ2-2,TGTGCCTGGGGCGGCCGGGAGCTGTTTTTT,CAWGGRELFF
NA,NA,TRBV4-1,TRBJ1-3,TGCGCCAGCAGCCAAGAATCAGGGAAAACTGGAAACACCATATATTTT,CASSQESGKTGNTIYF
many,TRBD1,TRBV28,TRBJ2-5,TGTGCCAGCAGCCAACTGACAGGGTCCCAAGAGACCCAGTACTTC,CASSQLTGSQETQYF
many,TRBD2,TRBV29-1,TRBJ2-7,TGCAGCGTAACTAGCGGGATCTACGAGCAGTACTTC,CSVTSGIYEQYF
many,NA,TRBV7-8,TRBJ2-5,TGTGCCAGCAGCTCGACTAGTTTGATGGGGACCCAGTACTTC,CASSSTSLMGTQYF
many,TRBD2,TRBV10-3,TRBJ2-3,TGTGCCATCAGTGAAGGACTAGCGGACACAGATACGCAGTATTTT,CAISEGLADTDTQYF
many,TRBD2,TRBV29-1,TRBJ2-7,TGCAGCGCCCGGACTAGCGGGGGAAGTCATACCTACGAGCAGTACTTC,CSARTSGGSHTYEQYF
many,TRBD1,TRBV7-3,TRBJ2-1,TGTGCCAGCAGCTCCCAGGGGGCACCCTACAATGAGCAGTTCTTC,CASSSQGAPYNEQFF
few,NA,TRBV28,TRBJ2-7,TGTGCCAGCAGATTACGACTAGTACCCTACGAGCAGTACTTC,CASRLRLVPYEQYF
many,NA,TRBV10-1,TRBJ2-5,TGCGCCAGCAGTGAGTCAATCAAAGAGACCCAGTACTTC,CASSESIKETQYF
NA,NA,TRBV19,TRBJ2-2,TGTGCCAGTAGTATAGCCGACAGTCGCGACACCGGGGAGCTGTTTTTT,CASSIADSRDTGELFF
NA,NA,TRBV6-1,TRBJ2-1,TGTGCCAGCAGCCGTGACCCGGGACCCCACAATGAGCAGTTCTTC,CASSRDPGPHNEQFF
many,NA,TRBV30,TRBJ2-7,TGTGCCTGGAACGCTGCCCGTACCGTCTCCTACGAGCAGTACTTC,CAWNAARTVSYEQYF
many,NA,TRBV20-1,TRBJ2-1,TGCAGTGCTAGAGTCGTTTCGCTAAGCTCCTACAATGAGCAGTTCTTC,CSARVVSLSSYNEQFF
NA,NA,TRBV20-1,TRBJ1-2,TGCAGTGCTAGGCTGGGCGGCTACACCTTC,CSARLGGYTF